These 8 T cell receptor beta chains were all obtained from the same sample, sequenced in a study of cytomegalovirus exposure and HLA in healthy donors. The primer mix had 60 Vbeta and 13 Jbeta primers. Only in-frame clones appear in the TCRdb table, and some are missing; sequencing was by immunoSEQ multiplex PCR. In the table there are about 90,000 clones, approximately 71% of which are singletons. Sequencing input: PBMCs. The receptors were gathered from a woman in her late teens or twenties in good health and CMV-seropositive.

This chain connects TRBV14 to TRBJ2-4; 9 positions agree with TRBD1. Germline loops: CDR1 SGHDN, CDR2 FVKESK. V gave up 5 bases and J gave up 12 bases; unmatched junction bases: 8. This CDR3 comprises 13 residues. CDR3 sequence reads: CASSSQQGAGQYF. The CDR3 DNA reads TGTGCCAGCAGCTCCCAACAGGGGGCGGGTCAGTACTTC.

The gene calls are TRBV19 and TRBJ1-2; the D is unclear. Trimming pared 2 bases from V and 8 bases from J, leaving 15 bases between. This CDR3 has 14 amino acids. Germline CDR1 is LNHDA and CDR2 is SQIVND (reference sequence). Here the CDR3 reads CASSIPSQRWGYTF. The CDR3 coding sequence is TGTGCCAGTAGTATACCCAGCCAGAGGTGGGGCTACACCTTC.

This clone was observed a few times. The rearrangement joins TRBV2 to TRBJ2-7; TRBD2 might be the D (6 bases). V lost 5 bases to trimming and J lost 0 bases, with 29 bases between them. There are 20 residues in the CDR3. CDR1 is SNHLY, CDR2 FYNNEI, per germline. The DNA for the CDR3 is TGTGCCAGCAGTTACTCGATTCCCAACCTGGCGGGGCCGAGCTCCTACGAGCAGTACTTC. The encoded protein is CASSYSIPNLAGPSSYEQYF.

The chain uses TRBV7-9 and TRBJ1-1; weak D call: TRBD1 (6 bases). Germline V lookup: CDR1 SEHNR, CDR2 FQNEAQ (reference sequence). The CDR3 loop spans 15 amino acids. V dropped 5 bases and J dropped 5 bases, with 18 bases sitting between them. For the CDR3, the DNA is TGTGCCAGCAGCGATTGGGGACACTCGAGGACTGAAGCTTTCTTT. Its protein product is CASSDWGHSRTEAFF.

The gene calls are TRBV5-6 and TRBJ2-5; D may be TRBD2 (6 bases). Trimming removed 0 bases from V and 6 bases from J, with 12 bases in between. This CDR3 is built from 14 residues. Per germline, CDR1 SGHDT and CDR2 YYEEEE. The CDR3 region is CASSLVGRGKTQYF. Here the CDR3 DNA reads TGTGCCAGCAGCTTGGTCGGGCGCGGGAAGACCCAGTACTTC.

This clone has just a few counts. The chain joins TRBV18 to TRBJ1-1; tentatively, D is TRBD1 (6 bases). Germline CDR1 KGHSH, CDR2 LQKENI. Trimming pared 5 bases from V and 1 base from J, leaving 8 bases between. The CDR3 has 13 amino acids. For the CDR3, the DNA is TGTGCCAGCTCAACGGACAGGAACACTGAAGCTTTCTTT. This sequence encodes CASSTDRNTEAFF. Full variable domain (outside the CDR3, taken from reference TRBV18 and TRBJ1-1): NAGVMQNPRHLVRRRGQEARLRCSPMKGHSHVYWYRQLPEEGLKFMVYLQKENIIDESGMPKERFSAEFPKEGPSILRIQQVVRGDSAAYFCASSTDRNTEAFFGQGTRLTVV.

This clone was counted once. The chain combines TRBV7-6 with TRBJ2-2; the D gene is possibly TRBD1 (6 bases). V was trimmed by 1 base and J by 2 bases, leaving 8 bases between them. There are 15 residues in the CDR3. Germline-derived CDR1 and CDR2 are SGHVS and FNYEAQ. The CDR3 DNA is TGTGCCAGCAGCTTAGGGGGGCCAAACACCGGGGAGCTGTTTTTT. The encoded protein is CASSLGGPNTGELFF.

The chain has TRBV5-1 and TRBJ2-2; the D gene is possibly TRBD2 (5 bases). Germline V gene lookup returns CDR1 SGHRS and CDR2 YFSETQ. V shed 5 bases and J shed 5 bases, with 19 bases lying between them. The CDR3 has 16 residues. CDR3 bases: TGCGCCAGCAGTCATCGGGGAGCACAAGGTACCGGGGAGCTGTTTTTT. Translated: CASSHRGAQGTGELFF.